This T cell receptor (beta chain) was observed in a study of cytomegalovirus exposure and HLA in healthy donors. Study-wide results and limits: The study found most TCR sequences rare, yet found some public TCRs in many donors. The study designated 150 to 200 TCR beta chains cytomegalovirus-associated. It was reportedly the case that the classifier diagnosed cytomegalovirus status with high specificity and sensitivity.

V shed 7 bases, J shed 1 base, and the junction held 6 bases outside the gene matches. This CDR3 region has 15 residues. Germline V gene data show CDR1 as SGDLS and CDR2 as YYNGEE. With regard to this clone: Its antigen is undetermined.

These donors were members of the approximately 110-subject validation cohort, a group separate from the approximately 700-subject first cohort. The repertoire was sequenced with immunoSEQ multiplex PCR; TCRdb's copy has only in-frame clones and lacks some. The table has some 180,000 clones, roughly 77% seen once; the top ten hold 0.95% to 1.5%. Source material: PBMCs. The gene calls are TRBV9 and TRBJ1-5, with TRBD1 matching 9 bases. This clonotype originated in a young woman in good health and CMV-seronegative. The CDR3 spells CASGTGSLSNQPQHF. The CDR3 nucleotides read TGTGCCAGCGGGACAGGGAGTCTGAGCAATCAGCCCCAGCATTTT.